Listed below are T cell receptor beta chains from one sample, sequenced in a study of glioma-infiltrating T cells. TCRdb ran MiXCR on the multiplex PCR reads and lists one entry per CDR3 protein. The sample yields approximately 110,000 distinct CDR3 sequences, more than 20% seen once. Sequencing input: glioma tissue, nonneoplastic brain tissue, or PBMCs (not recorded which). These TCRs come from a human donor with low-grade glioma or glioblastoma, undergoing nonglioma brain surgery, or in good health (not recorded which). Each CDR3 is given with its conserved first and last residue. A D gene is named only where the DNA matches it firmly. The size entry is marked missing in some rows and otherwise reads once, few, many or a size class.

>many|TRBV2|NA|TRBJ2-2
TGTGCCAGCAGTGTATCCGGGGAGCTGTTTTTT
CASSVSGELFF
>NA|TRBV7-2|NA|TRBJ2-2
TGTGCCAGCCGCCGTGCCGGGAGTAGGAACACCGGGGAGCTGTTTTTT
CASRRAGSRNTGELFF
>many|TRBV28|NA|TRBJ1-5
TGTGCCAGCAGTTTACGGTGTCAGCCCCAGCATTTT
CASSLRCQPQHF
>NA|TRBV30|NA|TRBJ2-1
TGTGCCTGGAGTGTATCCAACCGCGATGAGCAGTTCTTC
CAWSVSNRDEQFF
>many|TRBV20-1|NA|TRBJ2-7
TGCAGTGCTTATACAGGGGCGGGGGAGCAGTACTTC
CSAYTGAGEQYF
>large|TRBV7-9|NA|TRBJ2-7
TGTGCCAGCAGCCAACCTAATTTTCCCCACGAGCAGTACTTC
CASSQPNFPHEQYF
>few|TRBV7-9|NA|TRBJ1-1
TGTGCCAGCAGCTTAAGGGACATAATGAACACTGAAGCTTTCTTT
CASSLRDIMNTEAFF
>many|TRBV6-1|TRBD1|TRBJ1-3
TGTGCCAGCAGTCGTGCCGGGACAGGGCCTGGAAACACCATATATTTT
CASSRAGTGPGNTIYF
>many|TRBV20-1|TRBD2|TRBJ2-3
TGCAGTGCTAGAGGGGGGGCCAGCGGGAGGGCCACAGATACGCAGTATTTT
CSARGGASGRATDTQYF
>NA|TRBV30|NA|TRBJ2-4
TGTGCCTGGGGGACTGTTGGTCAGTACTTC
CAWGTVGQYF
>NA|TRBV7-3|NA|TRBJ1-1
TGTGCCAGCAGCCCGGGACACTGGAACACTGAAGCTTTCTTT
CASSPGHWNTEAFF
>many|TRBV20-1|TRBD1|TRBJ1-5
TGCAGTGCTAGAACTTCCGGGACAGGGCTTAATCAGCCCCAGCATTTT
CSARTSGTGLNQPQHF
>NA|TRBV5-4|NA|TRBJ1-2
TGTGCCAGCAGCTTCAGTACGAACTATGGCTACACCTTC
CASSFSTNYGYTF
>many|TRBV20-1|NA|TRBJ2-1
TGCAGTGCTAGAGCCCCCAGGATATCCTACAATGAGCAGTTCTTC
CSARAPRISYNEQFF
>many|TRBV7-9|NA|TRBJ2-5
TGTGCCAGCAGCTTAAACCCTCAAGAGACCCAGTACTTC
CASSLNPQETQYF
>many|TRBV3-1|NA|TRBJ1-1
TGTGCCAGCAGCCCGACAGGAAGCACTGAAGCTTTCTTT
CASSPTGSTEAFF
>NA|TRBV9|TRBD1|TRBJ1-1
TGTGCCAGCAGCCCCCGGACAGGAAGGGAGACTGAAGCTTTCTTT
CASSPRTGRETEAFF
>many|TRBV12-3/TRBV12-4|TRBD2|TRBJ2-5
TGTGCCAGTAGGGACGGGCGGGGAGGGCAAGAGACCCAGTACTTC
CASRDGRGGQETQYF
>many|TRBV5-4|NA|TRBJ1-2
TGTGCCAGCAGCTTGGCCTTACAGAATTATGGCTACACCTTC
CASSLALQNYGYTF
>few|TRBV7-6|TRBD1|TRBJ2-6
TGTGCCAGCAGTAAACATAATGCCGGGACAGGGGGGGTTGGGGCCAACGTCCTGACTTTC
CASSKHNAGTGGVGANVLTF
>many|TRBV20-1|NA|TRBJ1-1
TGCAGTGCTCGAACAGGGTACGCTGAAGCTTTCTTT
CSARTGYAEAFF
>NA|TRBV30|NA|TRBJ2-3
TGTGCCTGGGGTACAGATACGCAGTATTTT
CAWGTDTQYF
>many|TRBV20-1|TRBD2|TRBJ2-7
TGCAGTGCTACCACTAGCGGGAGCTCCTACGAGCAGTACTTC
CSATTSGSSYEQYF
>many|TRBV4-3|TRBD2|TRBJ2-7
TGCGCCAGCAGCCAAGATCTCCTCAGCGGGAGTGGCGGCGAGCAGTACTTC
CASSQDLLSGSGGEQYF
>many|TRBV20-1|TRBD2|TRBJ2-3
TGCAGTGCTAGAGATAGCGGGAGCACAGATACGCAGTATTTT
CSARDSGSTDTQYF
>many|TRBV7-8|NA|TRBJ1-1
TGTGCCAGCAGCCGGGGCCGCGGGGACACTGAAACTTTCTTT
CASSRGRGDTETFF
>many|TRBV4-1|NA|TRBJ1-2
TGCGCCAGCAGCCCAGGCGGGAGGGTTGGCTACACCTTC
CASSPGGRVGYTF
>many|TRBV6-1|TRBD2|TRBJ2-1
TGTGCCAGCAGCCAAGGACTAGCGGGGGCCTACAATGAGCAGTTCTTC
CASSQGLAGAYNEQFF
>many|TRBV6-6|NA|TRBJ2-7
TGTGCCAGCAGTTACCCCGAAACAGGGACCTACGAGCAGTACTTC
CASSYPETGTYEQYF
>many|TRBV6-6|TRBD2|TRBJ2-5
TGTGCCAGCAGTTACCGGGGACTAGCGGAGGAAGAGGCCCAGTACTTC
CASSYRGLAEEEAQYF
>many|TRBV27|NA|TRBJ2-3
TGTGCCAGCAGTACCGAGACCCAGGAGGCCACAGATACGCAGTATTTT
CASSTETQEATDTQYF